Sequencing of this T cell receptor (beta chain) was carried out in a study of T-cell memory formation after mild COVID-19. The V gene lost 2 bases and the J gene lost 2 bases, with 10 bases spanning the gap. The CDR3 sequence is 15 residues long. In germline, CDR1 is SGHTA, CDR2 FQGTGA. This clonotype was counted between two and nine times. 5'RACE primed from the constant segment yielded TCR alpha and TCR beta cDNA libraries bearing sample barcodes and UMIs. MiXCR was run by TCRdb on the 5' RACE reads, yielding one entry per CDR3 protein. The sample yields some 62,000 distinct CDR3 sequences, about 10% seen once.

The TCR sequence derives from a man aged 18 to 29 who had mild COVID-19 (a few samples of this study predate the infection). Cell type and time point are not known. Sequenced sample: PBMCs or a T cell subset sorted from them (not recorded which). This chain uses TRBV7-3 with TRBJ2-1; maybe TRBD2 (6 bases). CDR3 coding DNA: TGTGCCAGCAGCTTAGGGGGGACCACCTACAATGAGCAGTTCTTC. Translated, it gives CASSLGGTTYNEQFF.